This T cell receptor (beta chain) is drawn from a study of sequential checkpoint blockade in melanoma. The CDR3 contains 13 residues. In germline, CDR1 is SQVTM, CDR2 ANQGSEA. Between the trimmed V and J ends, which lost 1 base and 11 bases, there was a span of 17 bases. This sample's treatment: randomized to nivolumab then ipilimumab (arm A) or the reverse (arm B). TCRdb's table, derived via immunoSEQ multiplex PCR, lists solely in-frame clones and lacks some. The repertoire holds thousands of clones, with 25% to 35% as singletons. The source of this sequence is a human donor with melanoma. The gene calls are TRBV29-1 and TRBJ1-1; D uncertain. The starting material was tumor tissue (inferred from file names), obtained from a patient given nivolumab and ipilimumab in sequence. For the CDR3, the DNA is TGCAGCGTTGAAGTTTTGGGTAATGGCGGGGCTTTCTTT. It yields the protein CSVEVLGNGGAFF.